The next 10 T cell receptor beta chains were all read from a single sample in a study of T cell responses to AZD1222 COVID-19 vaccine. The protocol was immunoSEQ multiplex PCR, while the TCRdb copy is restricted to in-frame clones and leaves out a portion. The table includes approximately 68,000 clones, around 89% detected once. Sample: peripheral blood, taken on day 0 of AZD1222 vaccination. Source of these receptors: an adult in good health.

The genes are TRBV27 and TRBJ2-1; 9 bases fit TRBD1. The CDR3 has 16 amino acids. J gave up 4 bases and V 6 bases, and 10 bases lay outside the gene matches. Germline CDR1 is MNHEY and CDR2 is SMNVEV (reference sequence). CDR3 residues: CASRSLTGGLYNEQFF. The CDR3 bases are TGTGCCAGCAGAAGTTTAACAGGGGGCTTGTACAATGAGCAGTTCTTC.

This rearrangement joins TRBV5-6 to TRBJ1-1; D unclear. Germline assignment: CDR1 SGHDT and CDR2 YYEEEE. Trimming cost V 4 bases and J 4 bases, with 20 bases left between them. The CDR3 extends over 16 amino acids. The CDR3 sequence is CASSPDGSGFGTEAFF. The CDR3 coding sequence is TGTGCCAGCAGCCCGGACGGATCTGGGTTCGGCACTGAAGCTTTCTTT.

This chain connects TRBV11-2 to TRBJ1-1; D possibly corresponds to TRBD1 (5 bases). This CDR3 comprises 15 residues. CDR1 is SGHAT and CDR2 is FQNNGV in the germline V gene. Trimming removed 3 bases at V and 0 bases at J, with 11 bases between. The CDR3 nucleotides are TGTGCCAGCAGCTTGACAGTAAACATGAACACTGAAGCTTTCTTT. Protein sequence: CASSLTVNMNTEAFF.

The chain is built from TRBV18 and TRBJ1-2; 7 nucleotides line up with TRBD1. The CDR3 extends over 14 amino acids. V dropped 6 bases and J dropped 4; count of bases not matched to a gene: 8. CDR1 is KGHSH and CDR2 is LQKENI in the germline V gene. The CDR3 region has the DNA TGTGCCAGCTCGAAAGACAGGGATTTCTATGGCTACACCTTC. Translating gives CASSKDRDFYGYTF.

The CDR3 reads CASSDTRGTEAFF. The CDR3 DNA reads TGTGCCAGCAGTGACACCCGGGGCACTGAAGCTTTCTTT. The chain combines TRBV2 with TRBJ1-1; D gene unclear. CDR3 length: 13 residues. Germline V gene data show CDR1 as SNHLY and CDR2 as FYNNEI. Deletions cut 3 bases from V and 4 bases from J, with 9 bases between.

The rearrangement joins TRBV9 to TRBJ1-2; D is unclear. CDR3 length: 14 amino acids. V was shortened by 0 bases and J by 1 base, with 7 bases between the two germline ends. CDR1 and CDR2 (germline): SGDLS, YYNGEE. The CDR3 reads CASSVGRGNYGYTF. The CDR3 region has the DNA TGTGCCAGCAGCGTAGGACGGGGTAACTATGGCTACACCTTC.

The chain joins TRBV19 to TRBJ2-7; 11 nucleotides line up with TRBD2. The ends lost 5 bases at V and 2 bases at J; junction bases unmatched: 5. The CDR3 is made up of 15 amino acids. The germline V gene has CDR1 LNHDA and CDR2 SQIVND (reference sequence). The CDR3 sequence: CASSRGGLAAYEQYF. The CDR3 DNA is TGTGCCAGTAGTCGCGGGGGACTAGCGGCCTACGAGCAGTACTTC.

This chain uses TRBV7-9 with TRBJ2-1; no clear D gene. The CDR3 consists of 12 residues. The germline V gene encodes CDR1 SEHNR and CDR2 FQNEAQ (reference sequence). V was shortened by 4 bases and J by 5 bases, with 6 bases between the two germline ends. The CDR3 region has the DNA TGTGCCAGCAGCTGGGGTGACAATGAGCAGTTCTTC. It codes for CASSWGDNEQFF.

The chain is built from TRBV10-1 and TRBJ2-3; D possibly corresponds to TRBD2 (5 bases). The CDR3 has 17 amino acids. V was shortened by 0 bases and J by 2 bases, with 15 bases between the two germline ends. Germline-derived CDR1 and CDR2 are WNHNN and SYGVQD (reference sequence). The CDR3 DNA is TGCGCCAGCAGTGAGTCTTGGGCTTGGACTCACACAGATACGCAGTATTTT. Translation: CASSESWAWTHTDTQYF.

The chain joins TRBV6-4 to TRBJ2-1; 12 bases agree with TRBD2. The CDR3 consists of 15 residues. The trim removed 5 bases at V and 8 bases at J, leaving 7 bases unmatched. Germline CDR1 MRHNA, CDR2 SNTAGT. CDR3 loop: CASSLASGGADEQFF. CDR3 sequence (DNA): TGTGCCAGCAGTCTGGCTAGCGGGGGGGCTGATGAGCAGTTCTTC.